Listed below are T cell receptor beta chains from one sample, sequenced in a study of cytomegalovirus exposure and HLA in healthy donors. The table came from immunoSEQ multiplex PCR; TCRdb's copy has only in-frame clones and leaves some out. Here the sample spans some 150,000 clones, roughly 93% being singletons. Sequences were obtained from PBMCs. These receptors were obtained from a man aged 18 to 29 in good health and CMV-seropositive. Both conserved end residues are part of each CDR3. The order of the fields is J gene, V gene, clone size, D gene, CDR3 DNA, CDR3 protein. A D gene is named only where the DNA matches it firmly. Rows give clone size only sometimes, using once, few, many, or a class for an expanded clone.

TRBJ1-6 | TRBV10-3 | once | . | TGTGCCATCAGTGAATTTCCCTATTCACCCCTCCACTTT | CAISEFPYSPLHF
TRBJ2-7 | TRBV10-2 | . | TRBD2 | TGCGCCAGCAGTCTGACTAGCGGGGACTACGAGCAGTACTTC | CASSLTSGDYEQYF
TRBJ1-3 | TRBV9 | . | . | TGTGCCAGCAGCGTCGATGTCAGGGGACATCACTCTGGAAACACCATATATTTT | CASSVDVRGHHSGNTIYF
TRBJ2-6 | TRBV19 | . | . | TGTGCCAGTAGTTTGGGCGGGGTACCGTCTGGGGCCAACGTCCTGACTTTC | CASSLGGVPSGANVLTF
TRBJ2-7 | TRBV5-6 | . | . | TGTGCCAGCAGCCTACAGGGGGGAGCGGGAAATGAGTACTTC | CASSLQGGAGNEYF
TRBJ1-5 | TRBV11-3 | . | . | TGTGCCAGCAGCCCGAGGGCAGGATGTTCGCCCGGGCCTAGGCAGCCCCAGCATTTT | CASSPRAGCSPGPRQPQHF
TRBJ2-5 | TRBV29-1 | . | . | TGCAGCGTTGAAGATTTGTGGACAACAATACAAGAGACCCAGTACTTC | CSVEDLWTTIQETQYF
TRBJ2-3 | TRBV6-1 | . | TRBD2 | TGTGCCAGCAGTATGGGACTAGCCGGCACAGATACGCAGTATTTT | CASSMGLAGTDTQYF
TRBJ2-2 | TRBV6-5 | . | TRBD2 | TGTGCCAGCAGCCGGACTAGCGGTTCCGGGGAGCTGTTTTTT | CASSRTSGSGELFF
TRBJ2-3 | TRBV28 | . | TRBD1 | TGTGCCAGCAGTGCCCTACAGGGGCAGGGCACAGATACGCAGTATTTT | CASSALQGQGTDTQYF
TRBJ1-1 | TRBV30 | . | TRBD1 | TGTGCCTGGAGTGCAGGGACAGGGGACACTGAAGCTTTCTTT | CAWSAGTGDTEAFF
TRBJ2-5 | TRBV7-9 | . | TRBD1 | TGTGCCAGCAGCTTACAGGACAGGGGAGAGACCCAGTACTTC | CASSLQDRGETQYF
TRBJ1-1 | TRBV5-1 | . | . | TGCGCCAGCAGCTTGGGGAGGGCTACTGAAGCTTTCTTT | CASSLGRATEAFF
TRBJ1-6 | TRBV11-1 | . | . | TGTGCCAGCAGCTTAGCAGGGGGAAGGAATTCACCCCTCCACTTT | CASSLAGGRNSPLHF
TRBJ2-3 | TRBV5-1 | . | TRBD2 | TGCGCCAGCAGCTCGGTTGGGGTAGTACAGCGGGAGACAGATACGCAGTATTTT | CASSSVGVVQRETDTQYF
TRBJ2-1 | TRBV6-5 | . | . | TGTGCCACCAAACCGGCGGGATCTATTGCCAATGAGCAGTTCTTC | CATKPAGSIANEQFF
TRBJ2-7 | TRBV25-1 | . | . | TGTGCCAGCAGTTCACCCGAGCCCTACGAGCAGTACTTC | CASSSPEPYEQYF
TRBJ2-7 | TRBV6-6 | . | TRBD1 | TGTGCCAGCAGTTACCGGGACAGGGTTGTGGAGCAGTACTTC | CASSYRDRVVEQYF
TRBJ2-3 | TRBV7-9 | . | . | TGTGCCAGCAGCCGACGAGGGAGCGGGAGAGGGGGCGGCACAGATACGCAGTATTTT | CASSRRGSGRGGGTDTQYF
TRBJ1-2 | TRBV28 | . | TRBD1 | TGTGCCAGCAGGTCGGGACAGCTACTTTATGGCTACACCTTC | CASRSGQLLYGYTF
TRBJ2-5 | TRBV4-2 | . | . | TGTGCCAGCAGCCAACACCTCTCGGGGACCCAGTACTTC | CASSQHLSGTQYF
TRBJ1-5 | TRBV4-2 | . | . | TGTGCCAGCAGCCAAGAACCGGGACTGAACAATCAGCCCCAGCATTTT | CASSQEPGLNNQPQHF
TRBJ2-2 | TRBV5-1 | . | TRBD2 | TGCGCCAGCACCGGGGGGGCTTCGGGCACCGGGGAGCTGTTTTTT | CASTGGASGTGELFF
TRBJ2-1 | TRBV10-2 | . | TRBD2 | TGCGCCAGCAAGCCCGAGGGAGGGTACAATGAGCAGTTCTTC | CASKPEGGYNEQFF
TRBJ1-5 | TRBV10-1 | few | . | TGCGCCAGCAGTGCGGGAAGCAATCAGCCCCAGCATTTT | CASSAGSNQPQHF
TRBJ2-1 | TRBV4-1 | once | . | TGCGCCAGCAGCCAAGATTTGCAGGGTATCTACAATGAGCAGTTCTTC | CASSQDLQGIYNEQFF
TRBJ2-7 | TRBV7-9 | . | . | TGTGCCAGCAGTGGTGCAGGATCCGAGCAGTACTTC | CASSGAGSEQYF
TRBJ2-1 | TRBV7-8 | . | TRBD2 | TGTGCCAGCAGCCTACTAGCGGTAGCTTACAATGAGCAGTTCTTC | CASSLLAVAYNEQFF
TRBJ1-4 | TRBV28 | . | . | TGTGCCAGCAGGCGGGGCGACCGTAATGAAAAACTGTTTTTT | CASRRGDRNEKLFF
TRBJ2-1 | TRBV5-1 | . | TRBD1 | TGCGCCAGCAGATACGACAGGGGAAGGCCCAATGAGCAGTTCTTC | CASRYDRGRPNEQFF
TRBJ2-3 | TRBV18 | . | TRBD2 | TGTGCCAGCTCACGCGGACTAGCGGGAGGGGCCGATACGCAGTATTTT | CASSRGLAGGADTQYF